Presented here are 23 T cell receptor beta chains from one specimen sequenced in a study of human T cells and chemical hapten exposure. TCRdb recomputed calls from the RACE reads with MiXCR, one row per CDR3 protein. The table records about 98,000 distinct CDR3 sequences, roughly a tenth of them present only once. Time point here: pre-sensitization, week 0. The sample's treatment: therapeutic diphenylcyclopropenone sensitization with weekly scalp DPC. This specimen consisted of whole blood, obtained in connection with sensitization to the hapten diphenylcyclopropenone (DPC). These receptors originate from a woman between 55 and 75 years old with alopecia areata. Some clones in this sample may be carry-over from other donors' samples.

This chain connects TRBV4-1 to TRBJ1-5; unclear D gene. Deletions cut 2 bases from V and 5 bases from J, with 10 bases between. The CDR3 spans 14 residues. Germline V gene data show CDR1 as MGHRA and CDR2 as YSYEKL. The CDR3 loop is CASSQLEIYQPQHF. The CDR3 bases are TGCGCCAGCAGCCAACTCGAAATTTATCAGCCCCAGCATTTT.

J is TRBJ1-1 and V is TRBV12-3 or TRBV12-4; D is uncertain. The V end lost 6 bases, the J end lost 3 bases, and 11 bases lay between the germline ends. CDR3 length: 13 amino acids. CDR3 protein: CASSSLLDTEAFF. CDR3 DNA: TGTGCCAGCAGCTCCCTCCTAGACACTGAAGCTTTCTTT.

This clonotype was observed at least ten times. The V call is TRBV10-2, the J call TRBJ2-7; the D is unclear. Trimming removed 6 bases from V and 2 bases from J, with 17 bases in between. The CDR3 is 15 amino acids. Per the germline V gene, CDR1 is WSHSY and CDR2 is SAAADI. The CDR3 sequence is CASRPGPSRPYEQYF. CDR3 sequence (DNA): TGCGCCAGCAGACCCGGACCTTCCCGACCCTACGAGCAGTACTTC.

This clonotype has just a few counts. The chain is built from TRBV3-1 and TRBJ2-1; D is tentatively TRBD1 or TRBD2 (6 bases each). The CDR3 is 15 residues long. With 3 bases removed from V and 8 bases from J, the gap between germline ends came to 17 bases. The germline V gene has CDR1 LGHDT and CDR2 YNNKEL (reference sequence). CDR3 in DNA: TGTGCCAGCAGCCAGTCGCAGGTGGGGGGCGATGAGCAGTTCTTC. It is translated as CASSQSQVGGDEQFF.

In this sample, this clonotype turned up a few times. V is TRBV2 and J is TRBJ2-5; unclear D gene. Germline V gene lookup returns CDR1 SNHLY and CDR2 FYNNEI. The CDR3 spans 11 residues. V was shortened by 7 bases and J by 4 bases, with 7 bases between the two germline ends. CDR3 in DNA: TGTGCCAGCACGGTGCGAGAGACCCAGTACTTC. The encoded protein is CASTVRETQYF. Complete variable domain (other parts from reference TRBV2 and TRBJ2-5): EPEVTQTPSHQVTQMGQEVILRCVPISNHLYFYWYRQILGQKVEFLVSFYNNEISEKSEIFDDQFSVERPDGSNFTLKIRSTKLEDSAMYFCASTVRETQYFGPGTRLLVL.

This clonotype came up many times. The CDR3 region has the DNA TGTGCCAGCAGCTCGAGGACTAGCGGGTACAATGAGCAGTTCTTC. Protein: CASSSRTSGYNEQFF. This chain links TRBV11-3 with TRBJ2-1; 11 bases fit TRBD2. The CDR3 covers 15 residues. From germline, CDR1 is SGHNT and CDR2 YENEEA. J lost 4 bases, V lost 4 bases, and 3 bases had no gene match.

In regard to this clonotype: The junction differs from germline at one of its ends, possibly a read error. V is TRBV3-1 and J is TRBJ1-2; a weak D match, TRBD1 (6 bases). CDR3 size: 14 residues. Germline V gives CDR1 LGHDT, CDR2 YNNKEL (reference sequence). In nucleotides, the CDR3 is TGTGCCGGCAGCCTTACAGGGTCTAGCTATGGCTACACCTTC. It encodes CAGSLTGSSYGYTF. Filled out from reference TRBV3-1 and TRBJ1-2, the complete variable domain reads DTAVSQTPKYLVTQMGNDKSIKCEQNLGHDTMYWYKQDSKKFLKIMFSYNNKELIINETVPNRFSPKSPDKAHLNLHINSLELGDSAVYFCAGSLTGSSYGYTFGSGTRLTVV.

V is TRBV29-1 and J is TRBJ1-5, with no clear D. Trimming shortened V by 4 bases and J by 5 bases, and 15 bases separated the two germline ends. This CDR3 has 14 amino acids. The germline V gene has CDR1 SQVTM and CDR2 ANQGSEA. Written as DNA, the CDR3 is TGCAGCGTTGTTTACGGAAATCGAGATCAGCCCCAGCATTTT. It specifies CSVVYGNRDQPQHF. Together with reference TRBV29-1 and TRBJ1-5, the CDR3 gives the full variable domain: SAVISQKPSRDICQRGTSLTIQCQVDSQVTMMFWYRQQPGQSLTLIATANQGSEATYESGFVIDKFPISRPNLTFSTLTVSNMSPEDSSIYLCSVVYGNRDQPQHFGDGTRLSIL.

This clonotype was seen repeatedly, ten times or more. The chain recombines TRBV7-3 with TRBJ2-3; TRBD2 matches at 12 bases. V shed 1 base and J 0 bases; nucleotides not matched to a gene: 8. The CDR3 has 19 residues. Germline values: CDR1 SGHTA, CDR2 FQGTGA. The CDR3, as DNA: TGTGCCAGCAGCTTAAACCCCCCTGGACTAGCGGGAAGCACAGATACGCAGTATTTT. Amino acids: CASSLNPPGLAGSTDTQYF.

This clonotype has a handful of counts. Here the CDR3 reads CASSLEGEKGKKLFF. In DNA, the CDR3 is TGTGCCAGCAGCTTGGAAGGGGAAAAAGGTAAAAAACTGTTTTTT. The chain recombines TRBV5-8 with TRBJ1-4, with D maybe TRBD1 (5 bases). This CDR3 has 15 residues. The germline gives CDR1 SGHTS, CDR2 YDEGEE. V shed 0 bases and J shed 9 bases, with 15 bases lying between them. Combining the CDR3 with reference TRBV5-8 and TRBJ1-4 gives the whole variable domain EAGVTQSPTHLIKTRGQQATLRCSPISGHTSVYWYQQALGLGLQFLLWYDEGEERNRGNFPPRFSGRQFPNYSSELNVNALELEDSALYLCASSLEGEKGKKLFFGSGTQLSVL.

The V gene is TRBV20-1, the J gene TRBJ1-2; 9 nucleotides line up with TRBD1. Trimming took 6 bases from V and 5 from J; bases not matched to a gene: 10. CDR1 DFQATT and CDR2 SNEGSKA come from the germline V gene (reference sequence). CDR3 length equals 14 residues. The CDR3 sequence is CSAPTGTGRYGYTF. In nucleotides, the CDR3 is TGCAGTGCCCCTACCGGGACAGGGCGATATGGCTACACCTTC.

This clonotype was counted a few times. The CDR3 DNA is TGCGCCAGCAGCCTCTTGGGCAGGGGGCGCAGAGATACGCAGTATTTT. This sequence encodes CASSLLGRGRRDTQYF. The rearrangement joins TRBV4-1 to TRBJ2-3; TRBD1 matches 8 bases. Germline lookup yields CDR1 MGHRA and CDR2 YSYEKL. Trimming cost V 4 bases and J 5 bases; bases outside gene matches: 11. This CDR3 region has 16 residues.

In this sample, this clonotype turned up many times. The rearrangement uses TRBV6-5 and TRBJ1-6; a possible D gene is TRBD1 (5 bases). CDR1 and CDR2 from the germline V gene are MNHEY and SVGAGI. V was clipped by 6 bases and J by 13 bases, with 19 bases between them. There are 14 residues in the CDR3. The CDR3 reads CASSREIGGSPLHF. The DNA of the CDR3 is TGTGCCAGCAGCCGAGAAATCGGGGGTTCTCCCCTCCACTTT.

This clonotype was observed many times. The V and J genes are TRBV12-3 or TRBV12-4 and TRBJ1-2, with 9 bases that match TRBD1. The junction had 5 bases not matched to a gene; V was cut back by 7 bases and J by 2 bases. This CDR3 has 14 residues. Here the CDR3 reads CASKGTGINYGYTF. CDR3 nucleotides: TGTGCCAGCAAGGGGACAGGGATAAACTATGGCTACACCTTC.

In this sample, this clonotype turned up many times. The chain combines TRBV7-3 with TRBJ2-5, with a possible D match to TRBD1 (6 bases). From germline, CDR1 is SGHTA and CDR2 FQGTGA. The CDR3 spans 13 residues. Trimming left V 4 bases short and J 5 bases short, with 11 bases between. The CDR3 sequence is CASSSGVQETQYF. CDR3 nucleotide sequence: TGTGCCAGCAGCTCAGGGGTCCAGGAGACCCAGTACTTC.

In this sample, this clonotype turned up many times. The rearrangement uses TRBV7-8 and TRBJ2-1; TRBD1 agrees at 7 bases. This CDR3 spans 14 amino acids. Germline assignment: CDR1 SGHVS and CDR2 FQNEAQ. J was trimmed by 4 bases and V by 4 bases; bases with no gene match: 4. The CDR3 bases are TGTGCCAGCAGCTCTTCGGGACAGTACAATGAGCAGTTCTTC. It is translated as CASSSSGQYNEQFF. The full variable domain, with the rest looked up from reference TRBV7-8 and TRBJ2-1, is GAGVSQSPRYKVAKRGQDVALRCDPISGHVSLFWYQQALGQGPEFLTYFQNEAQLDKSGLPSDRFFAERPEGSVSTLKIQRTQQEDSAVYLCASSSSGQYNEQFFGPGTRLTVL.

This clonotype was recorded at least ten times. The rearrangement links TRBV6-1 to TRBJ1-5, with D possibly being TRBD1 (5 bases). This CDR3 region has 19 residues. Trimming cost V 3 bases and J 3 bases, with 24 bases left between them. The germline V gene encodes CDR1 MNHNS and CDR2 SASEGT. DNA of the CDR3: TGTGCCAGCAGTGAGGTTGTTCCGGGACGCGTGACAGACAATCAGCCCCAGCATTTT. Its translation is CASSEVVPGRVTDNQPQHF.

This clonotype was seen many times. The rearrangement joins TRBV18 to TRBJ2-3, with TRBD2 matching over 11 bases. J was trimmed by 5 bases and V by 4 bases; bases with no gene match: 2. The CDR3 covers 14 residues. Per the germline V gene, CDR1 is KGHSH and CDR2 is LQKENI. The CDR3 sequence: CASSLGLAGDTQYF. The CDR3 nucleotides read TGTGCCAGCTCACTCGGACTAGCGGGAGATACGCAGTATTTT.

At least ten counts were recorded for this clonotype. The chain combines TRBV4-2 with TRBJ1-6, with D possibly matching TRBD1 (5 bases). Trimming took 1 base from V and 0 from J, leaving 10 bases between them. Germline loops: CDR1 LGHNA, CDR2 YNFKEQ. The CDR3 loop spans 17 amino acids. CDR3 sequence (DNA): TGTGCCAGCAGCCAAGGGGCCGGGGGCTCCTATAATTCACCCCTCCACTTT. Protein sequence: CASSQGAGGSYNSPLHF.

This clonotype was seen at least ten times. J is TRBJ2-3 and V is TRBV14; D is unresolved. The length of the CDR3 is 16 residues. Trimming left V 4 bases short and J 0 bases short, with 14 bases between. CDR1 and CDR2 (germline): SGHDN, FVKESK. CDR3 residues: CASSPIGSASTDTQYF. The CDR3 nucleotides read TGTGCCAGCAGCCCAATAGGGTCAGCTAGCACAGATACGCAGTATTTT.

This clonotype came up many times. The chain employs TRBV6-1 and TRBJ1-2, with 11 bases fitting TRBD1. V lost 11 bases and J lost 8; bases outside the gene matches: 10. Looked up from germline, CDR1 is MNHNS and CDR2 is SASEGT. This CDR3 has 13 residues. This CDR3 reads CAGQDRGREGYTF. The CDR3 bases are TGTGCCGGACAGGACAGGGGGCGTGAAGGCTACACCTTC.

V gene TRBV20-1 combines with J gene TRBJ2-7; 8 bases agree with TRBD2. CDR1 is DFQATT and CDR2 is SNEGSKA in the germline V gene (reference sequence). With 7 bases clipped from V and 0 bases from J, the junction kept 8 bases outside the gene matches. The CDR3 runs to 14 residues. CDR3 amino acids: CSGRGTRSSYEQYF. As DNA, the CDR3 is TGCAGTGGTAGGGGGACTAGGAGCTCCTACGAGCAGTACTTC.

This chain uses TRBV5-1 with TRBJ2-1; TRBD2 agrees at 11 bases. Germline trimming cut 4 bases from V and 0 bases from J; bases unmatched to any gene: 3. The CDR3 is 16 amino acids. Per the germline V gene, CDR1 is SGHRS and CDR2 is YFSETQ. CDR3 sequence (DNA): TGCGCCAGCAGCCCGGGACTAGCGGCCTCCTACAATGAGCAGTTCTTC. Protein sequence: CASSPGLAASYNEQFF.